The rows below give T cell receptor beta chains drawn from one sample of a study of T cell responses to AZD1222 COVID-19 vaccine. The data were produced by immunoSEQ multiplex PCR, yet TCRdb's version contains in-frame clones alone and is incomplete. The sample lists 140,000 or so clones; approximately 91% were seen once. Sequenced here: peripheral blood, sampled 28 days after the second AZD1222 dose. These receptors were collected from an adult who received the AZD1222 COVID-19 vaccine. CDR3s include the opening cysteine and the closing phenylalanine or tryptophan. The order of the fields is D gene, clone size, J gene, V gene, CDR3 DNA, CDR3 protein. A D gene is named only where the DNA matches it firmly. Clone size is shown for a subset of rows, as once, few, many or a class of expanded clone.

>.|.|TRBJ2-2|TRBV27
TGTGCCAGCAGCCCTATGAGGACGTTGAACACCGGGGAGCTGTTTTTT
CASSPMRTLNTGELFF
>TRBD1|.|TRBJ1-1|TRBV27
TGTGCCAGCAGTTGGACAGGGGACACTGAAGCTTTCTTT
CASSWTGDTEAFF
>TRBD1|.|TRBJ2-7|TRBV7-2
TGTGCCAGCAGCTTATCGGACAGGGGCTTGTACGAGCAGTACTTC
CASSLSDRGLYEQYF
>.|.|TRBJ2-3|TRBV7-2
TGTGCCAGCAGCTTAGAAGGCCCACCAGATACGCAGTATTTT
CASSLEGPPDTQYF
>TRBD1|.|TRBJ2-3|TRBV9
TGTGCCAGCAGCCAAACAGGGGGGCGTGGCACAGATACGCAGTATTTT
CASSQTGGRGTDTQYF
>.|.|TRBJ1-2|TRBV7-9
TGTGCCAGCAGCTTAGCTGGGGGCGGAGGCTACACCTTC
CASSLAGGGGYTF
>TRBD1|.|TRBJ1-2|TRBV7-4
TGTGCCACCGCGACAGGGGGCCTCCCAAGCTATGGCTACACCTTC
CATATGGLPSYGYTF
>TRBD1|.|TRBJ2-7|TRBV5-4
TGTGCCAGCAGCTCCGGGACAGGCCTCTACGAGCAGTACTTC
CASSSGTGLYEQYF
>.|once|TRBJ1-1|TRBV19
TGTGCCAGTAGTTTCCATACGGGGGCCACTGAAGCTTTCTTT
CASSFHTGATEAFF
>.|.|TRBJ2-3|TRBV6-1
TGTGCCAGCAGTGAAGTAGCCAGCACAGATACGCAGTATTTT
CASSEVASTDTQYF
>.|.|TRBJ1-2|TRBV5-5
TGTGCCAGCAGCCTACAAGCGCCCTTTAACTATGGCTACACCTTC
CASSLQAPFNYGYTF
>.|once|TRBJ2-2|TRBV7-3
TGTGCCAGCAGCTCGACGATCACCGGGGAGCTGTTTTTT
CASSSTITGELFF
>TRBD2|.|TRBJ2-2|TRBV9
TGTGCCAGCAGCGTGCGGGAGGGGGGCACCGGGGAGCTGTTTTTT
CASSVREGGTGELFF
>.|few|TRBJ1-5|TRBV6-5
TGTGCCAGCAGTTACCAAGGGACCATCAATCAGCCCCAGCATTTT
CASSYQGTINQPQHF
>TRBD1|.|TRBJ1-1|TRBV7-9
TGTGCCAGCAGCTTAACGGCTCGGGTCAGGGGGCGGGTCGAAGCTTTCTTT
CASSLTARVRGRVEAFF
>TRBD2|.|TRBJ2-2|TRBV3-1/TRBV3-2
TGTGCCAGCAGCCAAGAAGGGGGGCCGGCGGGAGGGCCATATAACGCCGGGGAGCTGTTTTTT
CASSQEGGPAGGPYNAGELFF
>TRBD1|.|TRBJ1-5|TRBV5-5
TGTGCCAGCAGTCCCGGGACAGGGGTCAATCAGCCCCAGCATTTT
CASSPGTGVNQPQHF
>.|.|TRBJ2-1|TRBV16
TGTGCCAGCAGCCAATCCTACAGGGCTGAGCAGTTCTTC
CASSQSYRAEQFF
>TRBD1|.|TRBJ1-1|TRBV4-1
TGCGCCAGCAGCCAAGAAGACAGGGGGCATAGGAACACTGAAGCTTTCTTT
CASSQEDRGHRNTEAFF
>.|.|TRBJ2-5|TRBV27
TGTGCCAGCAGTCAGTATTACAGGGTTCAAGAGACCCAGTACTTC
CASSQYYRVQETQYF
>.|.|TRBJ2-7|TRBV3-1/TRBV3-2
TGTGCCAGCAGCGCACAAGCTGCGGGTGAGCAGTACTTC
CASSAQAAGEQYF
>TRBD1|.|TRBJ1-1|TRBV29-1
TGCAGCTTTGCGAGACAGGGGAACACTGAAGCTTTCTTT
CSFARQGNTEAFF
>TRBD1|.|TRBJ1-6|TRBV6-1
TGTGCCAGCAGTGTAAGGGGGCTCATAACCCGTTCACCCCTCCACTTT
CASSVRGLITRSPLHF
>TRBD1|.|TRBJ2-2|TRBV28
TGTGCCAGCAGCCGGGACAGAAGGACCGGGGAGCTGTTTTTT
CASSRDRRTGELFF
>.|.|TRBJ1-5|TRBV6-5
TGTGCCAGCGGGTGGGTCCATCAGCCCCAGCATTTT
CASGWVHQPQHF
>.|once|TRBJ1-2|TRBV7-2
TGTGCCAGCAGCGCCAATCCCCGGGACGGGCTTTATGGCTACACCTTC
CASSANPRDGLYGYTF
>TRBD1|.|TRBJ1-1|TRBV2
TGTGCCAGCAGTGTCATGCCGGGACAGCTTGAAGCTTTCTTT
CASSVMPGQLEAFF
>.|.|TRBJ1-1|TRBV10-2
TGCGCCAGCATGGGGGCTGGAGGGAACACTGAAGCTTTCTTT
CASMGAGGNTEAFF
>TRBD1|.|TRBJ1-4|TRBV2
TGTGCCAGCAAGGGACAGGGGAAGGCTAATGAAAAACTGTTTTTT
CASKGQGKANEKLFF
>.|.|TRBJ2-5|TRBV4-1
TGCGCCAGCAGCCAAGTCGCCGTGGCCGAGACCCAGTACTTC
CASSQVAVAETQYF
>.|.|TRBJ1-1|TRBV18
TGTGCCAGCTCCCCACAGATGCCCGCTGAAGCTTTCTTT
CASSPQMPAEAFF
>TRBD1|.|TRBJ1-1|TRBV5-4
TGTGCCAGCAGCTTGGAGGCAGGGGGCAGTACTGAAGCTTTCTTT
CASSLEAGGSTEAFF
>TRBD1|.|TRBJ1-6|TRBV2
TGTGCCAGCAGTGAACAGGGACAGGGGAATTCACCCCTCCACTTT
CASSEQGQGNSPLHF
>.|.|TRBJ1-1|TRBV7-2
TGTGCCAGCAGCTTAGCGTGGGGGCCAGCTTTCTTT
CASSLAWGPAFF
>.|few|TRBJ1-2|TRBV9
TGTGCCAGCAGCGTAGGGACAGTGGGCCCTTATGGCTACACCTTC
CASSVGTVGPYGYTF
>.|.|TRBJ1-4|TRBV6-5
TGTGCCAGCAGCGTGGACTATGGGGCTAATGAAAAACTGTTTTTT
CASSVDYGANEKLFF
>.|few|TRBJ2-7|TRBV5-1
TGCGCCAGCAGCCCTTATAGCTCCTACGAGCAGTACTTC
CASSPYSSYEQYF
>.|.|TRBJ1-1|TRBV18
TGTGCCAGCTCACCACAGGGCTGGACTGAAGCTTTCTTT
CASSPQGWTEAFF
>.|.|TRBJ1-3|TRBV5-1
TGCGCCAGCAGCTTGGGACAGCCTGGAAACACCATATATTTT
CASSLGQPGNTIYF
>TRBD1|.|TRBJ2-7|TRBV5-8
TGTGCCAGCAGTCCCACCGGGACAGCTAACTACGAGCAGTACTTC
CASSPTGTANYEQYF
>.|.|TRBJ2-5|TRBV27
TGTGCCAGCAGCTTCTACGGGTCTAAAGAGACCCAGTACTTC
CASSFYGSKETQYF
>.|.|TRBJ1-1|TRBV19
TGTGCCAGTAGGGGGTTGGGGCTAGGGCGAGAAACTGAAGCTTTCTTT
CASRGLGLGRETEAFF
>.|.|TRBJ1-4|TRBV9
TGTGCCAGCAGCGCTGGACAGTATTCAACTAATGAAAAACTGTTTTTT
CASSAGQYSTNEKLFF
>TRBD2|.|TRBJ2-1|TRBV5-1
TGCGCCAGCAGCCCCCAACTAGCGGGAGGGCCAATTGAGAATGAGCAGTTCTTC
CASSPQLAGGPIENEQFF
>TRBD2|.|TRBJ2-3|TRBV10-2
TGCGCCAGCAGTGACTGGCGGGGGTCAGATACGCAGTATTTT
CASSDWRGSDTQYF
>TRBD2|.|TRBJ2-4|TRBV2
TGTGCCAGCAGTGACAGGACTAGCGGGAGGGAAACCAAAAACATTCAGTACTTC
CASSDRTSGRETKNIQYF
>.|.|TRBJ1-1|TRBV2
TGTGCCAGCAGTTATACGGACGGGAACACTGAAGCTTTCTTT
CASSYTDGNTEAFF
>.|.|TRBJ1-1|TRBV30
TGTGCCTGGAGTAAAATCGGGGATGTTTTCGCTGAAGCTTTCTTT
CAWSKIGDVFAEAFF
>TRBD1|.|TRBJ2-1|TRBV5-5
TGTGCCAGCAGCTCCAATGGAATTTCGGACAGGGGCTTGAATGAGCAGTTCTTC
CASSSNGISDRGLNEQFF
>TRBD1|.|TRBJ2-2|TRBV9
TGTGCCAGCAGCGTAGAGGTAGGGGGCATCACCGGGGAGCTGTTTTTT
CASSVEVGGITGELFF
>TRBD1|.|TRBJ1-6|TRBV7-7
TGTGCCAGCAGCAGAACAGGGGGCGTGTCCTATAATTCACCCCTCCACTTT
CASSRTGGVSYNSPLHF
>TRBD2|.|TRBJ2-1|TRBV11-3
TGTGCCAGCAGCTTAGAGGTAGCGGGCTACAATGAGCAGTTCTTC
CASSLEVAGYNEQFF
>.|.|TRBJ2-4|TRBV2
TGTGCCAGCAGTCGCGGGACTCCCAGTTACAAAAACATTCAGTACTTC
CASSRGTPSYKNIQYF
>.|.|TRBJ2-3|TRBV10-1
TGCGCCAGCACCAAAGGGGGGAGCACAGATACGCAGTATTTT
CASTKGGSTDTQYF
>TRBD1|.|TRBJ2-2|TRBV10-1
TGCGCCAGCAGTCTTAACAGGGGGCGCGGGGAGCTGTTTTTT
CASSLNRGRGELFF
>.|.|TRBJ1-1|TRBV4-1
TGCGCCAGCAGCCATAGAGGGGCACAGCTTGCAAAAGAAGCTTTCTTT
CASSHRGAQLAKEAFF
>.|.|TRBJ1-5|TRBV2
TGTGCCAGCAGTGAAGATACCGTTGACATCGGTTTACCCCAGCATTTT
CASSEDTVDIGLPQHF
>.|.|TRBJ1-6|TRBV6-1
TGTGCCAGCAGTGAAGCGGCGGGGGCCTCCCATTCACCCCTCCACTTT
CASSEAAGASHSPLHF
>TRBD1|once|TRBJ1-6|TRBV19
TGTGCCAGTAGTTCACAGGGGGCGCGCAATTCACCCCTCCACTTT
CASSSQGARNSPLHF